The rows below give T cell receptor beta chains drawn from one sample of a study of T cells after yellow fever vaccination. TCRdb passed the 5' RACE reads through MiXCR, listing each CDR3 protein once. The sample has under 300,000 distinct CDR3 sequences, 6.5% to 8.5% seen once. The specimen was CD4+ T cells sorted from PBMCs, collected 15 days after the yellow fever booster vaccination. The receptors shown here come from a man aged 25-45 years who received the YFV17D yellow fever vaccine. Each CDR3 is given with its conserved first and last residue. D genes are given only for firm matches. Clone sizes are given selectively: once, few, many, or a class where the clone is expanded.

V: TRBV20-1
J: TRBJ2-1
D: -
size: few
CDR3: CSASTTLRHGYNEQFF
DNA: TGCAGTGCTAGTACGACTTTACGGCACGGCTACAATGAGCAGTTCTTC

V: TRBV12-3/TRBV12-4
J: TRBJ2-7
D: -
size: many
CDR3: CASTWDGPKYEQYF
DNA: TGTGCCAGCACCTGGGACGGGCCCAAGTACGAGCAGTACTTC

V: TRBV7-2
J: TRBJ2-1
D: TRBD2
size: -
CDR3: CASSVTSAPNNEQFF
DNA: TGTGCCAGCAGCGTGACTAGCGCCCCTAACAATGAGCAGTTCTTC

V: TRBV5-1
J: TRBJ2-5
D: TRBD2
size: many
CDR3: CASSLSSAAGRETQYF
DNA: TGCGCCAGCAGCTTGAGTTCCGCAGCGGGACGAGAGACCCAGTACTTC

V: TRBV7-9
J: TRBJ1-3
D: -
size: few
CDR3: CASSSGTGFGNTIYF
DNA: TGTGCCAGCAGCTCCGGGACGGGATTTGGAAACACCATATATTTT

V: TRBV7-9
J: TRBJ1-3
D: -
size: few
CDR3: CASSLVGLNGNTIYF
DNA: TGTGCCAGCAGCTTAGTAGGGCTTAATGGAAACACCATATATTTT

V: TRBV4-3
J: TRBJ1-3
D: -
size: many
CDR3: CASSQERPEPTGNTIYF
DNA: TGCGCCAGCAGCCAGGAACGACCAGAACCGACTGGAAACACCATATATTTT

V: TRBV18
J: TRBJ2-7
D: TRBD2
size: few
CDR3: CASSPGTSGAYEQYF
DNA: TGTGCCAGCTCACCCGGGACTAGCGGGGCCTACGAGCAGTACTTC

V: TRBV7-2
J: TRBJ2-1
D: -
size: few
CDR3: CASSYEPAGYNEQFF
DNA: TGTGCCAGCAGCTATGAGCCAGCGGGCTACAATGAGCAGTTCTTC

V: TRBV29-1
J: TRBJ1-1
D: -
size: many
CDR3: CSAGGGNTEAFF
DNA: TGCAGCGCCGGGGGTGGGAACACTGAAGCTTTCTTT

V: TRBV7-2
J: TRBJ2-1
D: TRBD2
size: many
CDR3: CASSLLGRGAYNEQFF
DNA: TGTGCCAGCAGCTTACTCGGGAGGGGGGCTTACAATGAGCAGTTCTTC

V: TRBV30
J: TRBJ2-1
D: -
size: few
CDR3: CACNWGADEQFF
DNA: TGTGCCTGTAACTGGGGGGCCGATGAGCAGTTCTTC

V: TRBV7-2
J: TRBJ2-7
D: -
size: -
CDR3: CASSPRRTRNYEQYF
DNA: TGTGCCAGCAGCCCCCGTCGGACACGGAACTACGAGCAGTACTTC

V: TRBV9
J: TRBJ2-3
D: -
size: few
CDR3: CASSVARETDTQYF
DNA: TGTGCCAGCAGCGTAGCCAGGGAAACAGATACGCAGTATTTT

V: TRBV19
J: TRBJ2-1
D: -
size: few
CDR3: CASTKTDYNEQFF
DNA: TGTGCCAGTACCAAGACAGACTACAATGAGCAGTTCTTC

V: TRBV7-2
J: TRBJ2-2
D: -
size: -
CDR3: CASGPFELNTGELFF
DNA: TGTGCCAGCGGACCTTTCGAGCTGAACACCGGGGAGCTGTTTTTT

V: TRBV14
J: TRBJ1-3
D: -
size: -
CDR3: CASSQDYFSSNTIYF
DNA: TGTGCCAGCAGCCAAGATTATTTCAGTTCAAACACCATATATTTT

V: TRBV12-3/TRBV12-4
J: TRBJ1-1
D: -
size: few
CDR3: CASSFGGSDTEAFF
DNA: TGTGCCAGCAGTTTCGGGGGTTCGGACACTGAAGCTTTCTTT

V: TRBV7-2
J: TRBJ2-3
D: -
size: many
CDR3: CASSLQSPGTDTQYF
DNA: TGTGCCAGCAGCTTACAGAGCCCCGGGACAGATACGCAGTATTTT

V: TRBV19
J: TRBJ2-1
D: -
size: many
CDR3: CASSIGLRLNEQFF
DNA: TGTGCCAGTAGTATAGGACTAAGGCTCAATGAGCAGTTCTTC

V: TRBV9
J: TRBJ1-2
D: -
size: few
CDR3: CASSAEALRGRDGYTF
DNA: TGTGCCAGCAGCGCGGAAGCCCTCAGGGGAAGGGATGGCTACACCTTC

V: TRBV12-3/TRBV12-4
J: TRBJ2-1
D: TRBD1
size: -
CDR3: CASRRDRGADNEQFF
DNA: TGTGCCAGCAGGCGGGACAGGGGAGCGGACAATGAGCAGTTCTTC

V: TRBV10-3
J: TRBJ1-5
D: -
size: many
CDR3: CAISDRGRQPQHF
DNA: TGTGCCATCAGTGACCGGGGGCGTCAGCCCCAGCATTTT

V: TRBV5-4
J: TRBJ2-1
D: TRBD1
size: few
CDR3: CASSITGGPYNEQFF
DNA: TGTGCCAGCAGCATCACAGGGGGCCCCTACAATGAGCAGTTCTTC

V: TRBV20-1
J: TRBJ2-1
D: -
size: many
CDR3: CSARVRSGSGGNNEQFF
DNA: TGCAGTGCTAGAGTACGGAGCGGTAGCGGCGGTAACAATGAGCAGTTCTTC

V: TRBV7-2
J: TRBJ2-5
D: -
size: -
CDR3: CASTGFQTIQETQYF
DNA: TGTGCCAGCACCGGGTTTCAGACAATACAAGAGACCCAGTACTTC

V: TRBV16
J: TRBJ1-1
D: -
size: many
CDR3: CASTSQGFLNTEAFF
DNA: TGTGCCAGCACTTCTCAGGGGTTCCTGAACACTGAAGCTTTCTTT

V: TRBV20-1
J: TRBJ2-1
D: -
size: few
CDR3: CSARESRGDNEQFF
DNA: TGCAGTGCTAGAGAGTCCCGGGGTGACAATGAGCAGTTCTTC

V: TRBV12-3/TRBV12-4
J: TRBJ2-1
D: -
size: many
CDR3: CASSPPYNEQFF
DNA: TGTGCCAGCAGTCCCCCTTACAATGAGCAGTTCTTC

V: TRBV29-1
J: TRBJ2-3
D: -
size: few
CDR3: CSVKGGRTSADTQYF
DNA: TGCAGCGTCAAGGGGGGCAGGACCTCCGCAGATACGCAGTATTTT

V: TRBV20-1
J: TRBJ2-1
D: -
size: many
CDR3: CSGQQYYSYNEQFF
DNA: TGCAGTGGACAACAGTACTACTCCTACAATGAGCAGTTCTTC

V: TRBV5-1
J: TRBJ2-1
D: TRBD2
size: many
CDR3: CASSASGRGDEQFF
DNA: TGCGCCAGCAGCGCTAGCGGGAGGGGGGATGAGCAGTTCTTC

V: TRBV3-1
J: TRBJ2-1
D: TRBD2
size: many
CDR3: CASRLAGYNEQFF
DNA: TGTGCCAGCAGACTAGCGGGGTACAATGAGCAGTTCTTC

V: TRBV11-2
J: TRBJ2-4
D: TRBD1
size: -
CDR3: CASSRTGASLAKNIQYF
DNA: TGTGCCAGCAGTCGGACAGGGGCGAGTCTAGCCAAAAACATTCAGTACTTC

V: TRBV28
J: TRBJ2-7
D: TRBD2
size: -
CDR3: CASTPLGLADEQYF
DNA: TGTGCCAGCACCCCCCTGGGACTAGCGGACGAGCAGTACTTC

V: TRBV12-3/TRBV12-4
J: TRBJ1-5
D: -
size: few
CDR3: CASSFGPGRDQPQHF
DNA: TGTGCCAGCAGTTTCGGACCCGGGAGGGATCAGCCCCAGCATTTT

V: TRBV4-2
J: TRBJ1-2
D: -
size: -
CDR3: CASSHSSGPQAGSRYTF
DNA: TGTGCCAGCAGCCATTCTTCGGGGCCCCAGGCCGGGTCGCGCTACACCTTC

V: TRBV7-8
J: TRBJ2-7
D: -
size: few
CDR3: CASSHGRSSYEQYF
DNA: TGTGCCAGCAGCCACGGACGAAGCTCCTACGAGCAGTACTTC

V: TRBV7-3
J: TRBJ2-1
D: TRBD1
size: -
CDR3: CASSSNRDRLFF
DNA: TGTGCCAGCAGCTCCAACCGGGACAGGCTGTTCTTC

V: TRBV29-1
J: TRBJ2-2
D: TRBD2
size: many
CDR3: CSVGEGDYLTGELFF
DNA: TGCAGCGTTGGCGAAGGGGACTACTTAACCGGGGAGCTGTTTTTT

V: TRBV7-6
J: TRBJ2-3
D: -
size: many
CDR3: CASSSGGGWTDTQYF
DNA: TGTGCCAGCAGCAGCGGAGGGGGCTGGACAGATACGCAGTATTTT

V: TRBV6-4
J: TRBJ2-3
D: -
size: -
CDR3: CASSDSTFGDTQYF
DNA: TGTGCCAGCAGTGACTCGACGTTTGGAGATACGCAGTATTTT

V: TRBV28
J: TRBJ2-1
D: TRBD2
size: -
CDR3: CASSLLGLAGGNEQFF
DNA: TGTGCCAGCAGTTTATTGGGACTAGCGGGAGGCAATGAGCAGTTCTTC

V: TRBV12-3/TRBV12-4
J: TRBJ2-1
D: TRBD2
size: few
CDR3: CANGAGGPGNEQFF
DNA: TGTGCCAATGGAGCGGGAGGGCCGGGGAATGAGCAGTTCTTC

V: TRBV5-1
J: TRBJ2-5
D: -
size: -
CDR3: CASSASTVFQETQYF
DNA: TGCGCCAGCAGCGCCTCGACAGTTTTCCAGGAGACCCAGTACTTC

V: TRBV11-2
J: TRBJ1-1
D: -
size: -
CDR3: CASSSVGLDRKAFF
DNA: TGTGCCAGCAGCTCGGTGGGCCTGGATAGGAAAGCTTTCTTT

V: TRBV5-4
J: TRBJ2-6
D: -
size: few
CDR3: CASSLSYSGANVLTF
DNA: TGTGCCAGCAGCTTGTCGTACTCTGGGGCCAACGTCCTGACTTTC

V: TRBV3-1
J: TRBJ1-5
D: -
size: -
CDR3: CASSQDRFQPQHF
DNA: TGTGCCAGCAGCCAAGACAGATTTCAGCCCCAGCATTTT

V: TRBV12-3/TRBV12-4
J: TRBJ1-6
D: TRBD1
size: many
CDR3: CASSNRDRGSPLHF
DNA: TGTGCCAGCAGTAACCGGGACAGAGGCTCACCCCTCCACTTT